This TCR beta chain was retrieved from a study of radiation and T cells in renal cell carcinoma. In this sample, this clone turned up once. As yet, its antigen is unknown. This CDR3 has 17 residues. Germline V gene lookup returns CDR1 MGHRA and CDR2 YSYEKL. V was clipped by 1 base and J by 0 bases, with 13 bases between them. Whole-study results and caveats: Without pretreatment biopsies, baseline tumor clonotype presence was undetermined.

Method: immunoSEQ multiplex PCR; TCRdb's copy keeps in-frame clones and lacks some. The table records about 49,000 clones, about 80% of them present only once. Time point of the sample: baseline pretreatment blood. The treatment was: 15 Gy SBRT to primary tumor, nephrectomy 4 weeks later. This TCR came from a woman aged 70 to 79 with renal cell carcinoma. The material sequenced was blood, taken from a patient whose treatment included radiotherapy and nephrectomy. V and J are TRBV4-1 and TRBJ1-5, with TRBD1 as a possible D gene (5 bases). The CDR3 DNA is TGCGCCAGCAGCCAAGGGGGGGGTCGGATTAGCAATCAGCCCCAGCATTTT. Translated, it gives CASSQGGGRISNQPQHF.